Sequencing of this TCR beta chain was carried out in a study of blood T cell repertoires in COVID-19. Study in general: Specimens from acute and convalescent COVID-19 originated in the United States, Italy and Spain. T cells, B-cell-depleted T cells, or PBMCs supplied cDNA or gDNA.

The authors' processing: Nucleated cell number was recorded as an estimate derived from reference gene primer amplification. The repertoire was sequenced with immunoSEQ multiplex PCR; TCRdb's copy has only in-frame clones and lacks some. The D gene and trimming were derived from the DNA, and the V and J assignments and clone size from that table. The table has 130,000 to 150,000 clones, roughly 84% seen once. Individuals drawn from about 26 US areas were about 18 to 90 years old. V was pared by 6 bases and J by 4 bases, with 3 bases of the junction left unmatched. This CDR3 contains 13 residues. From germline, CDR1 is LNHDA and CDR2 SQIVND (reference sequence).

This clonotype was obtained from a woman in her forties or fifties who had been exposed to COVID-19. The chain links TRBV19 to TRBJ1-5; 7 bases agree with TRBD1. The sample consisted of PBMCs or T cells enriched from blood (not recorded which). The CDR3 is CASRETGNQPQHF. The CDR3 region has the DNA TGTGCCAGTAGGGAGACAGGGAATCAGCCCCAGCATTTT.